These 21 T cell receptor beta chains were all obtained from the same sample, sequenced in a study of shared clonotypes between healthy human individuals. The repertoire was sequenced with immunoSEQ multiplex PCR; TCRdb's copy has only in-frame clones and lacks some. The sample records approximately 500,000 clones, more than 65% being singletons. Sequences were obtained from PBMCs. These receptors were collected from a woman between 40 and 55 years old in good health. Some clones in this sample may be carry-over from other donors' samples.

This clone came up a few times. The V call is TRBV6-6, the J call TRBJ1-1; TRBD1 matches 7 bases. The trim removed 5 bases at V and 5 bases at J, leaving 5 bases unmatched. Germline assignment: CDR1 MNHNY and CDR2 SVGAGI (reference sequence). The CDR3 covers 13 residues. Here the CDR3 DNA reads TGTGCCAGCAGTCCGACAGGGACGACTGAAGCTTTCTTT. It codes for CASSPTGTTEAFF.

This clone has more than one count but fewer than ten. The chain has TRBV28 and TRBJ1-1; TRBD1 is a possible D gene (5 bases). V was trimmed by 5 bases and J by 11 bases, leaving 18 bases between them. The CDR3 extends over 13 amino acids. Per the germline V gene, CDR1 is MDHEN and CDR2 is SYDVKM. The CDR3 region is CASSPRQTRRAFF. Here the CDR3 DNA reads TGTGCCAGCAGTCCCCGACAGACCCGCCGTGCTTTCTTT.

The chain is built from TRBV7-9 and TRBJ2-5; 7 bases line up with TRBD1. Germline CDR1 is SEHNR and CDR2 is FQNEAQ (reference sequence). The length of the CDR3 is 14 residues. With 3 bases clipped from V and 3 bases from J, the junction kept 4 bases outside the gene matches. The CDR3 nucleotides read TGTGCCAGCAGCTTGTTTACAGGGGAAGAGACCCAGTACTTC. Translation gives CASSLFTGEETQYF. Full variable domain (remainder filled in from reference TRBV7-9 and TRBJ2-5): DTGVSQNPRHKITKRGQNVTFRCDPISEHNRLYWYRQTLGQGPEFLTYFQNEAQLEKSRLLSDRFSAERPKGSFSTLEIQRTEQGDSAMYLCASSLFTGEETQYFGPGTRLLVL.

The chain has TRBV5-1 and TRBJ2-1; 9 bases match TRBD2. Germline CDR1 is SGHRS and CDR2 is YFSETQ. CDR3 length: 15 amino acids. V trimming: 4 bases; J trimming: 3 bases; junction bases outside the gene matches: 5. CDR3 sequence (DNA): TGCGCCAGCAGCCCCGGGACTAGCCTCTACAATGAGCAGTTCTTC. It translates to CASSPGTSLYNEQFF.

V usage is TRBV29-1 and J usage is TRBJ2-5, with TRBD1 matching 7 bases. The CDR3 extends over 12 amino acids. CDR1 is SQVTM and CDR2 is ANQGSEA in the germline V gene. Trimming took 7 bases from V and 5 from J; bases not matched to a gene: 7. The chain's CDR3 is CSARQGTETQYF. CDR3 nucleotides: TGCAGCGCCCGACAGGGTACCGAGACCCAGTACTTC.

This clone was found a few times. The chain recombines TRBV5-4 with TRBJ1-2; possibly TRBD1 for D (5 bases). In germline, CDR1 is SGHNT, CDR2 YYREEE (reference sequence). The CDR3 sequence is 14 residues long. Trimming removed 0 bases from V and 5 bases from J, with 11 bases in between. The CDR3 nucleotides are TGTGCCAGCAGCTTGGCAGGGAGACGGTATGGCTACACCTTC. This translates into CASSLAGRRYGYTF.

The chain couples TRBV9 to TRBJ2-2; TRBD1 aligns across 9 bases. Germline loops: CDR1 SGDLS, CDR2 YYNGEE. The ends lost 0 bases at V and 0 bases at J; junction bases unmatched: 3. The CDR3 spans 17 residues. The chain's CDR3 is CASSVDGTGTNTGELFF. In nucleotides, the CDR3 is TGTGCCAGCAGCGTAGACGGGACAGGGACGAACACCGGGGAGCTGTTTTTT.

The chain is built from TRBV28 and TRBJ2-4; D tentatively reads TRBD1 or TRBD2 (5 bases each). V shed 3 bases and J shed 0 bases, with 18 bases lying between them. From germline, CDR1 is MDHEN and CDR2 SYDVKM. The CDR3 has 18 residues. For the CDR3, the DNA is TGTGCCAGCAGTTTTGGGACGGGGACCGTGCTAGCCAAAAACATTCAGTACTTC. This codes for CASSFGTGTVLAKNIQYF. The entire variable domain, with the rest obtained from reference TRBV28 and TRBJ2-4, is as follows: DVKVTQSSRYLVKRTGEKVFLECVQDMDHENMFWYRQDPGLGLRLIYFSYDVKMKEKGDIPEGYSVSREKKERFSLILESASTNQTSMYLCASSFGTGTVLAKNIQYFGAGTRLSVL.

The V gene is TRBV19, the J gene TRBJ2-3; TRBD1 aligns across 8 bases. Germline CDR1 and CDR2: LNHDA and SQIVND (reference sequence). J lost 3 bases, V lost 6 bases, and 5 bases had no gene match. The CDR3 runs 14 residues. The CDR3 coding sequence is TGTGCCAGTAGACCGGGACAGGCGACAGATACGCAGTATTTT. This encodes CASRPGQATDTQYF.

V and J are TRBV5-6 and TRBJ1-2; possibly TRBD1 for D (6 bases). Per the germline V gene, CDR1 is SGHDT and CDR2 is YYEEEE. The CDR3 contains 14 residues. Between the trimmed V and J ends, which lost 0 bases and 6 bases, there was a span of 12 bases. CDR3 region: CASSLVRGYDGYTF. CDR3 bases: TGTGCCAGCAGCTTGGTTAGGGGGTACGATGGCTACACCTTC.

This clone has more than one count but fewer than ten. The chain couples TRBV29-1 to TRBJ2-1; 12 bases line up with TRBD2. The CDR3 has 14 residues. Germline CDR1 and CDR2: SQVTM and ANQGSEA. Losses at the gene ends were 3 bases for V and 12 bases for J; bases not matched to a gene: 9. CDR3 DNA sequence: TGCAGCGTTGAGGTTCTAGCGGGAGGGAAGGGGCAGTTCTTC. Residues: CSVEVLAGGKGQFF.

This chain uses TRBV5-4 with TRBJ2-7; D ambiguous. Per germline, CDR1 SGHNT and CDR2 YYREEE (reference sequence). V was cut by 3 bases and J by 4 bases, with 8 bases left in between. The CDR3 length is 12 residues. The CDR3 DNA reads TGTGCCAGCAGCTCGTTCGGGTACGAGCAGTACTTC. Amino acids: CASSSFGYEQYF.

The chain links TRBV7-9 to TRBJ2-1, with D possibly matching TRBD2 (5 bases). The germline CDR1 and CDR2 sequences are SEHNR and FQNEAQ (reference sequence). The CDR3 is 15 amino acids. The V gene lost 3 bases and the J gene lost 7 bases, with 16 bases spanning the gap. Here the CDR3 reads CASSLRRYGANEQFF. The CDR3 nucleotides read TGTGCCAGCAGCTTGAGGAGGTACGGAGCGAATGAGCAGTTCTTC.

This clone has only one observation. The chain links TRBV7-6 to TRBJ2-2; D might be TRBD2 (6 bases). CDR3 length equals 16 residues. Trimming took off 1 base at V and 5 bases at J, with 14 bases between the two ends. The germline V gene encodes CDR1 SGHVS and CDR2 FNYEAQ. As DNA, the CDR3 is TGTGCCAGCAGCTTAGATTCACTAGCTATAACCGGGGAGCTGTTTTTT. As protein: CASSLDSLAITGELFF.

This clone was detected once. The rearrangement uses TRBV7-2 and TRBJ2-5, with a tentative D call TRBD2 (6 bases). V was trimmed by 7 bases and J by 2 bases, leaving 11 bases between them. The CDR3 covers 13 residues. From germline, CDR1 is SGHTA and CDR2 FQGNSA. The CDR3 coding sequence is TGTGCCAGCACCCGGGGGTTTCAAGAGACCCAGTACTTC. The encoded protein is CASTRGFQETQYF.

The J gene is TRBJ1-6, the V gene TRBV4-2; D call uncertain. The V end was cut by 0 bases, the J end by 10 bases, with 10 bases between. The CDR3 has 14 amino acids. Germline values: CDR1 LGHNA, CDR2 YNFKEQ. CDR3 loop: CASSQDDENSPLHF. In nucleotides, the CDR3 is TGTGCCAGCAGCCAAGATGATGAAAACTCACCCCTCCACTTT.

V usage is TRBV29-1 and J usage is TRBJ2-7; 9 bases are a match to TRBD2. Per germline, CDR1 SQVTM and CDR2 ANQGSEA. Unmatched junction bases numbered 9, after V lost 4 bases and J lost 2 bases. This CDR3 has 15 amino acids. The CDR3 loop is CSVGPFSGGTYEQYF. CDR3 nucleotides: TGCAGCGTTGGCCCATTTAGCGGGGGTACCTACGAGCAGTACTTC.

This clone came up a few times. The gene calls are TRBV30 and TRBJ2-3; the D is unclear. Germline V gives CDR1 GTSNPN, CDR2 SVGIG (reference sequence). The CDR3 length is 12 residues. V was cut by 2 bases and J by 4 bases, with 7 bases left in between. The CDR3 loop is CAWSPPSDTQYF. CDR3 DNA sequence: TGTGCCTGGAGTCCCCCTTCAGATACGCAGTATTTT.

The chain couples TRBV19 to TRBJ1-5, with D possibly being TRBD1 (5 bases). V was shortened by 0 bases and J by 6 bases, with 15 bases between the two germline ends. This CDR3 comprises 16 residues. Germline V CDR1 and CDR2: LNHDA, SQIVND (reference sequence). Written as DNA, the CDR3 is TGTGCCAGTAGTATAGATCCGCTGGGGCGGGGTCAGCCCCAGCATTTT. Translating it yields CASSIDPLGRGQPQHF. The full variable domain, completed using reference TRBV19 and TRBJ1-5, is DGGITQSPKYLFRKEGQNVTLSCEQNLNHDAMYWYRQDPGQGLRLIYYSQIVNDFQKGDIAEGYSVSREKKESFPLTVTSAQKNPTAFYLCASSIDPLGRGQPQHFGDGTRLSIL.

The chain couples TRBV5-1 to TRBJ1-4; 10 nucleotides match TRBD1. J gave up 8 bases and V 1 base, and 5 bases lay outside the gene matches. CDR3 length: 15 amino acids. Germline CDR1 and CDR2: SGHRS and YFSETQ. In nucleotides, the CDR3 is TGCGCCAGCAGCTTGATGGGGACAGGGGAGGAAAAACTGTTTTTT. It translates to CASSLMGTGEEKLFF.

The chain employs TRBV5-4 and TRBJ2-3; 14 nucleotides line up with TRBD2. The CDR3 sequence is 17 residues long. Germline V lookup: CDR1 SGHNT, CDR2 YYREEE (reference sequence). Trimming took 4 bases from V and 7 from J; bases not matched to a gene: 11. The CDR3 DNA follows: TGTGCCAGCAGCCCGATGACTAGCGGGAGGGGAGGAAATACGCAGTATTTT. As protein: CASSPMTSGRGGNTQYF. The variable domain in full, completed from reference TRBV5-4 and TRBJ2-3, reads ETGVTQSPTHLIKTRGQQVTLRCSSQSGHNTVSWYQQALGQGPQFIFQYYREEENGRGNFPPRFSGLQFPNYSSELNVNALELDDSALYLCASSPMTSGRGGNTQYFGPGTRLTVL.